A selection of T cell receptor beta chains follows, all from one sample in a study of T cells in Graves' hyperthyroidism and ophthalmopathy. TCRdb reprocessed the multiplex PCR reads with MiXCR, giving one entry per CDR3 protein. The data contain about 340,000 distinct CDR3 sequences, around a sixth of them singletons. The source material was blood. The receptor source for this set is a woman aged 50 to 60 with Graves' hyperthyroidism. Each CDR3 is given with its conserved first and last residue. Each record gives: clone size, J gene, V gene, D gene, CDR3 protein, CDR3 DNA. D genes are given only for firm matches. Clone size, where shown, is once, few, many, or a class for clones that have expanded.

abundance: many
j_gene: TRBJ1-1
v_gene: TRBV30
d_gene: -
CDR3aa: CAWAVEIMNTEAFF
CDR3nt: TGTGCCTGGGCGGTAGAGATCATGAACACTGAAGCTTTCTTT

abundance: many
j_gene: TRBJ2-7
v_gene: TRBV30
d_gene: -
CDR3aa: CAWSVGIRTYEQYF
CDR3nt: TGTGCCTGGAGTGTAGGTATCAGAACTTACGAGCAGTACTTC

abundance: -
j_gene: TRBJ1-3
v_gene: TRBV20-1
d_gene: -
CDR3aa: CSDLCGNTIYF
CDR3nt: TGCAGTGATCTCTGTGGAAACACCATATATTTT

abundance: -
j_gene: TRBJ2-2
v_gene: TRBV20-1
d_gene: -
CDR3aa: CSALYQRTGELFF
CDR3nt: TGCAGTGCCCTCTATCAACGGACCGGGGAGCTGTTTTTT

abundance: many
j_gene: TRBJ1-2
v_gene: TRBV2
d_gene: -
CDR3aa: CASSEASAVKGYTF
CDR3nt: TGTGCCAGCAGTGAAGCGTCCGCGGTGAAAGGCTACACCTTC

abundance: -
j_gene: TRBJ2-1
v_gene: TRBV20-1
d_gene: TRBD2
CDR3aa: CSAVPAGAYNEQFF
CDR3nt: TGCAGTGCAGTCCCGGCGGGGGCCTACAATGAGCAGTTCTTC

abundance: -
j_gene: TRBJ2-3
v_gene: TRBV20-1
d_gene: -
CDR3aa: CSARTSTDTQYF
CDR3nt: TGCAGTGCCAGGACAAGCACAGATACGCAGTATTTT

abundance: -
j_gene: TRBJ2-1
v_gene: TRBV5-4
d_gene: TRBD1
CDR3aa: CASSTGGSSDNEQFF
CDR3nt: TGTGCCAGCAGCACAGGGGGTAGCTCCGACAATGAGCAGTTCTTC

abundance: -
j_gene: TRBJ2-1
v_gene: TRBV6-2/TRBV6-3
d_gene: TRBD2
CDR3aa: CASSYPGTSGVSYNEQFF
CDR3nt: TGTGCCAGCAGTTACCCCGGGACTAGCGGGGTCTCCTACAATGAGCAGTTCTTC

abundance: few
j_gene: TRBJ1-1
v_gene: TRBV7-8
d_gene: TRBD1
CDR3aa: CASSKSPGTGADTEAFF
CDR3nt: TGTGCCAGCAGCAAAAGTCCCGGGACAGGGGCGGACACTGAAGCTTTCTTT

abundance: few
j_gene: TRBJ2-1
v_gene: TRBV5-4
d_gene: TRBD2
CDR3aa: CASSLETSGSNEQFF
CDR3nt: TGTGCCAGCAGCTTGGAGACTAGCGGGAGCAATGAGCAGTTCTTC

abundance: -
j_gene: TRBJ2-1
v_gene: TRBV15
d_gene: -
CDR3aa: CATSTSLENNEQFF
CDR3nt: TGTGCCACCAGCACCTCCCTCGAGAACAATGAGCAGTTCTTC

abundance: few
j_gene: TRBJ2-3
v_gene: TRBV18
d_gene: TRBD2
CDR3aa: CASSPRAGGVTDTQYF
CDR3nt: TGTGCCAGCTCACCCCGAGCGGGGGGGGTGACAGATACGCAGTATTTT

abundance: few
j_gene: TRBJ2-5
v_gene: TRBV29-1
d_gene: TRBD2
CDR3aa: CSVDGIAGGRETQYF
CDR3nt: TGCAGCGTTGATGGAATAGCGGGAGGTCGAGAGACCCAGTACTTC

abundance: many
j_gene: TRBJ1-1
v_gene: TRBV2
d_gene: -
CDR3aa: CASIHNRDRDTEAFF
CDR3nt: TGTGCCAGCATCCATAATAGGGATAGGGACACTGAAGCTTTCTTT

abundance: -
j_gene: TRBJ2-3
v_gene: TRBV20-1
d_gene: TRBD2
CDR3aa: CSAAGLAGHTDTQYF
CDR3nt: TGCAGTGCAGCGGGACTAGCGGGGCACACAGATACGCAGTATTTT

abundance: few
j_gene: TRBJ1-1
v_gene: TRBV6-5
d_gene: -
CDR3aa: CASSYLGEAFF
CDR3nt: TGTGCCAGCAGTTACCTAGGGGAAGCTTTCTTT

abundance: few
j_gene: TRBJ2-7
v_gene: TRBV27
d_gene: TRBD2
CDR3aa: CASSLLTSGRGYEQYF
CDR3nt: TGTGCCAGCAGCTTACTTACTAGCGGGAGGGGGTACGAGCAGTACTTC

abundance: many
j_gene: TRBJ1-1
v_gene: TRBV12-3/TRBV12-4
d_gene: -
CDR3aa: CASSPKGPEAFF
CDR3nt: TGTGCCAGCAGCCCAAAGGGCCCTGAAGCTTTCTTT

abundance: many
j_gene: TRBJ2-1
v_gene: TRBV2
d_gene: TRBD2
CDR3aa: CASSRLAGGGDEQFF
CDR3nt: TGTGCCAGCAGCCGACTAGCGGGGGGGGGGGATGAGCAGTTCTTC

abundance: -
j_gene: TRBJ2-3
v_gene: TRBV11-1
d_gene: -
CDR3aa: CASSVVYQTDTQYF
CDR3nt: TGTGCCAGCAGCGTCGTCTATCAAACAGATACGCAGTATTTT

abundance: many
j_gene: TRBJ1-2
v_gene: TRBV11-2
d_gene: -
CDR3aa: CASSPGAGDYGYTF
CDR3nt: TGTGCCAGCAGCCCAGGGGCAGGGGACTATGGCTACACCTTC

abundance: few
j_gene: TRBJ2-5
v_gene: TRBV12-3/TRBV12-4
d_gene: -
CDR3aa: CASRILGTLSETQYF
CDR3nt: TGTGCCAGCAGGATCCTAGGGACTTTGTCAGAGACCCAGTACTTC

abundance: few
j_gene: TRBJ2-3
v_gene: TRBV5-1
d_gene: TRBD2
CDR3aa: CASSSGLVPDTQYF
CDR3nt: TGCGCCAGCAGCTCGGGACTAGTCCCAGATACGCAGTATTTT

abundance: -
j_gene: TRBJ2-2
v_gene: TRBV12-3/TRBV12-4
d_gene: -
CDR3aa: CASSLAMVGEGGELFF
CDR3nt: TGTGCCAGCAGTTTAGCGATGGTCGGGGAAGGCGGGGAGCTGTTTTTT

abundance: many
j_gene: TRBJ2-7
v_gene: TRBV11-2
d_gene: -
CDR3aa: CASSGDGRSYEQYF
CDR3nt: TGTGCCAGCAGCGGCGACGGACGCTCCTACGAGCAGTACTTC

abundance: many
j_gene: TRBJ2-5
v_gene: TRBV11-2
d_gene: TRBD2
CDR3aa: CASSLAGGWQETQYF
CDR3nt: TGTGCCAGCAGCTTAGCGGGGGGTTGGCAAGAGACCCAGTACTTC

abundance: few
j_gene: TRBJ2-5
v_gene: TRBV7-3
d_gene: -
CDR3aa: CASSSGGGPRETQYF
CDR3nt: TGTGCCAGCAGCTCCGGAGGAGGGCCAAGAGAGACCCAGTACTTC

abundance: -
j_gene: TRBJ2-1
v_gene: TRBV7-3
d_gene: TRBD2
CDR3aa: CASSLLASGGVHEQFF
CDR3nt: TGTGCCAGCAGCCTTTTGGCTAGCGGGGGGGTCCATGAGCAGTTCTTC

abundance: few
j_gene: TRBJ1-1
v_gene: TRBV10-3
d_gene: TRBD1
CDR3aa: CAIRKALGQGAPTEAFF
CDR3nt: TGTGCCATCAGAAAAGCTCTCGGACAGGGCGCTCCCACTGAAGCTTTCTTT